Listed below are T cell receptor beta chains from one sample, sequenced in a study of CD8 T cells in Susac syndrome. MiXCR, applied by TCRdb to the immunoSEQ multiplex PCR reads, yields one record per CDR3 protein. This sample has some 450,000 distinct CDR3 sequences, with more than 80% found just once. The sequenced sample was CD8+ T cells from PBMCs. The receptors come from a human donor with multiple sclerosis. Both conserved end residues are part of each CDR3. D genes are given only for firm matches. Part of the rows lack a size; the others show once, few, many or a class for expanded clones.

v_call	clone_size	j_call	d_call	cdr3_aa	cdr3_nt
TRBV14	NA	TRBJ1-1	NA	CASSHGGPTEAFF	TGTGCCAGCAGCCACGGGGGGCCCACTGAAGCTTTCTTT
TRBV5-5	NA	TRBJ2-1	NA	CASSLDGGHEQFF	TGTGCCAGCAGCTTGGATGGGGGGCATGAGCAGTTCTTC
TRBV6-5	NA	TRBJ1-2	NA	CASSYGRVNYGYTF	TGTGCCAGCAGTTACGGGAGGGTCAACTATGGCTACACCTTC
TRBV30	NA	TRBJ1-2	NA	CAWSATMGYGYTF	TGTGCCTGGAGCGCAACCATGGGGTATGGCTACACCTTC
TRBV19	once	TRBJ1-1	TRBD1	CASSWGQTTEAFF	TGTGCCAGTAGTTGGGGACAGACCACTGAAGCTTTCTTT
TRBV4-1	NA	TRBJ1-1	TRBD1	CASSQGQGARITEAFF	TGCGCCAGCAGCCAGGGACAGGGGGCGCGAATCACTGAAGCTTTCTTT
TRBV4-1	NA	TRBJ2-7	NA	CASRTGPGSTYEQYF	TGCGCCAGCAGGACCGGGCCTGGGAGCACCTACGAGCAGTACTTC
TRBV28	NA	TRBJ2-2	NA	CASSPNLPALINGELFF	TGTGCCAGCAGCCCGAATCTACCGGCCTTAATAAACGGGGAGCTGTTTTTT
TRBV27	once	TRBJ1-1	NA	CASSSRTDKNTEAFF	TGTGCCAGCAGTTCCCGGACAGATAAGAACACTGAAGCTTTCTTT
TRBV9	NA	TRBJ1-1	NA	CASSPQQGGAEAFF	TGTGCCAGCAGCCCCCAACAGGGTGGGGCTGAAGCTTTCTTT
TRBV27	NA	TRBJ2-2	NA	CASSPLIGGELFF	TGTGCCAGCAGTCCGCTGATAGGCGGGGAGCTGTTTTTT
TRBV29-1	NA	TRBJ1-1	NA	CSVSSGTEAFF	TGCAGCGTTTCGTCTGGGACTGAAGCTTTCTTT
TRBV27	once	TRBJ1-1	TRBD1	CASSWGTGSTEAFF	TGTGCCAGCAGTTGGGGGACAGGGAGCACTGAAGCTTTCTTT
TRBV12-3/TRBV12-4	NA	TRBJ1-4	NA	CASSSDRLATNEKLFF	TGTGCCAGCAGTTCCGACAGACTAGCAACTAATGAAAAACTGTTTTTT
TRBV6-1	NA	TRBJ2-5	NA	CASFSLPSGNQETQYF	TGTGCCAGCTTCAGCCTTCCGTCGGGCAACCAAGAGACCCAGTACTTC
TRBV19	NA	TRBJ2-2	TRBD1	CASSYSGRQGSTGELFF	TGTGCCAGTAGTTATTCAGGAAGACAGGGAAGCACCGGGGAGCTGTTTTTT
TRBV12-3/TRBV12-4	NA	TRBJ2-2	TRBD2	CASSLSSGLITGELFF	TGTGCCAGCAGTTTATCTAGCGGGCTTATAACCGGGGAGCTGTTTTTT
TRBV28	NA	TRBJ2-1	TRBD2	CASSPRTSGRVYEQFF	TGTGCCAGCAGTCCCAGGACTAGCGGGAGGGTGTATGAGCAGTTCTTC
TRBV4-1	NA	TRBJ2-5	NA	CASSQVGYQQETQYF	TGCGCCAGCAGCCAAGTAGGCTACCAGCAAGAGACCCAGTACTTC
TRBV7-3	once	TRBJ2-1	TRBD2	CASSFGLDYNEQFF	TGTGCCAGCAGCTTTGGACTAGACTACAATGAGCAGTTCTTC
TRBV29-1	NA	TRBJ2-7	NA	CSVVGGWGIYDQYF	TGCAGCGTTGTGGGGGGCTGGGGTATCTACGATCAGTACTTC
TRBV4-1	few	TRBJ2-7	NA	CASSQGPGPDYEQYF	TGCGCCAGCAGCCAAGGTCCAGGTCCGGACTACGAGCAGTACTTC
TRBV5-4	NA	TRBJ1-2	TRBD1	CASNEVGQGHYGYTF	TGTGCCAGCAACGAGGTTGGACAGGGTCACTATGGCTACACCTTC
TRBV12-3/TRBV12-4	once	TRBJ2-3	TRBD1	CASSPNRGSTDTQYF	TGTGCCAGCAGTCCTAACAGGGGTAGCACAGATACGCAGTATTTT
TRBV30	NA	TRBJ2-7	NA	CAWSASLSEQYF	TGTGCCTGGAGTGCCTCTCTTTCAGAGCAGTACTTC
TRBV12-3/TRBV12-4	NA	TRBJ2-1	NA	CASSFLGGPDNEQFF	TGTGCCAGCAGTTTTCTGGGGGGGCCCGACAATGAGCAGTTCTTC
TRBV19	NA	TRBJ2-1	NA	CASRPSGEGANEQFF	TGTGCCAGTAGACCTTCCGGCGAAGGGGCAAATGAGCAGTTCTTC
TRBV10-2	NA	TRBJ1-2	NA	CASSEWEGVYGYTF	TGCGCCAGCAGTGAGTGGGAGGGGGTCTATGGCTACACCTTC
TRBV7-6	NA	TRBJ2-2	NA	CASSFRSPAGTANTGELFF	TGTGCCAGCAGCTTTCGTTCCCCGGCAGGGACGGCGAACACCGGGGAGCTGTTTTTT
TRBV6-1	NA	TRBJ2-3	NA	CASEDAGPDTQYF	TGTGCCAGCGAGGATGCGGGTCCAGATACGCAGTATTTT
TRBV24-1	NA	TRBJ2-2	NA	CATSDGQQGSTGELFF	TGTGCCACCAGTGACGGGCAGCAGGGTTCCACCGGGGAGCTGTTTTTT
TRBV7-9	NA	TRBJ1-2	NA	CASSLAQWTADNYGYTF	TGTGCCAGCAGCTTAGCGCAATGGACAGCAGATAACTATGGCTACACCTTC
TRBV12-3/TRBV12-4	NA	TRBJ2-1	NA	CASSGGDNEQFF	TGTGCCAGCAGTGGCGGGGACAATGAGCAGTTCTTC
TRBV4-1	NA	TRBJ1-1	NA	CASSPGGADTEAFF	TGCGCCAGCAGCCCCGGTGGGGCGGACACTGAAGCTTTCTTT
TRBV7-9	NA	TRBJ1-6	NA	CASSLGGLSSPLHF	TGTGCCAGCAGCTTGGGGGGGCTCAGTTCACCCCTCCACTTT
TRBV10-3	NA	TRBJ2-7	TRBD1	CAITPGQETYEQYF	TGTGCCATCACTCCGGGACAGGAAACCTACGAGCAGTACTTC
TRBV6-2/TRBV6-3	NA	TRBJ2-2	TRBD1	CASSYIRGIGNTGELFF	TGTGCCAGCAGTTACATCAGGGGGATCGGGAACACCGGGGAGCTGTTTTTT
TRBV6-1	few	TRBJ1-5	NA	CASTARRGNQPQHF	TGTGCCAGCACGGCTCGGAGAGGCAATCAGCCCCAGCATTTT
TRBV12-3/TRBV12-4	NA	TRBJ2-7	NA	CASSAVRGSSYEQYF	TGTGCCAGCAGTGCCGTCCGAGGCAGCTCCTACGAGCAGTACTTC
TRBV20-1	NA	TRBJ2-1	NA	CSARLVSRYNEQFF	TGCAGTGCTAGACTAGTGAGTCGCTACAATGAGCAGTTCTTC
TRBV13	NA	TRBJ1-3	NA	CASSLTPGNTIYF	TGTGCCAGCAGCTTAACGCCTGGAAACACCATATATTTT
TRBV30	NA	TRBJ2-1	TRBD1	CAWSARDRGNEQFF	TGTGCCTGGAGCGCCCGGGACAGGGGCAATGAGCAGTTCTTC
TRBV5-1	few	TRBJ1-2	TRBD1	CASSFRDRQNYGYTF	TGCGCCAGCAGCTTCCGGGACAGACAGAATTATGGCTACACCTTC
TRBV7-9	NA	TRBJ2-7	TRBD2	CASSSPGTSGTYEQYF	TGTGCCAGCAGCTCCCCGGGGACTAGCGGGACTTACGAGCAGTACTTC
TRBV30	NA	TRBJ1-1	NA	CAWNPTMMNTEAFF	TGTGCCTGGAACCCGACAATGATGAACACTGAAGCTTTCTTT
TRBV7-9	NA	TRBJ2-3	TRBD1	CASSRGQDRTDTQYF	TGTGCCAGCAGCCGCGGACAGGACCGCACAGATACGCAGTATTTT
TRBV5-6	NA	TRBJ2-1	NA	CASTLDVEEQFF	TGTGCCAGCACCTTGGACGTAGAAGAGCAGTTCTTC
TRBV28	once	TRBJ1-5	NA	CASSLRGYSQPQHF	TGTGCCAGCAGTTTGCGGGGATATAGTCAGCCCCAGCATTTT
TRBV20-1	NA	TRBJ2-7	TRBD1	CSAIGQGYEQYF	TGCAGTGCCATCGGACAGGGCTACGAGCAGTACTTC
TRBV7-9	NA	TRBJ2-6	TRBD1	CASSLLGQGNPSGANVLTF	TGTGCCAGCAGCCTATTGGGACAGGGAAACCCCTCTGGGGCCAACGTCCTGACTTTC
TRBV20-1	NA	TRBJ2-1	TRBD1	CSATPRDRVNEQFF	TGCAGTGCTACGCCGAGGGACAGGGTCAATGAGCAGTTCTTC
TRBV15	NA	TRBJ1-3	NA	CATSRDPLAGLGNTIYF	TGTGCCACCAGCAGAGATCCCCTGGCAGGGTTAGGAAACACCATATATTTT
TRBV29-1	NA	TRBJ1-1	TRBD1	CSVTRDRDLVLNTEAFF	TGCAGCGTGACCCGGGACAGGGACCTCGTTTTGAACACTGAAGCTTTCTTT
TRBV6-2/TRBV6-3	NA	TRBJ2-7	TRBD1	CASSTTGGMSYEQYF	TGTGCCAGCAGCACAACAGGGGGCATGTCCTACGAGCAGTACTTC
TRBV7-9	NA	TRBJ2-1	NA	CASSSEVGSYNEQFF	TGTGCCAGCAGCTCAGAGGTAGGATCCTACAATGAGCAGTTCTTC